The clone carrying this T cell receptor beta chain was picked up a small number of times. Its specificity is unknown. In TCRdb, the 5' RACE reads were re-called with MiXCR into one record per CDR3 protein. This sample has 200,000 to 250,000 distinct CDR3 sequences, with 6.9% found just once. This specimen comes from a study of T cells after yellow fever vaccination. General study results and limits: Abundant bulk-population clonotypes could contaminate the FACS-sorted repertoires.

CDR1 LGHDT and CDR2 YNNKEL come from the germline V gene (reference sequence). V lost 4 bases, J lost 8 bases, and 21 bases lay in between. The CDR3 covers 16 residues. The chain has TRBV3-1 and TRBJ2-1; tentatively, D is TRBD1 or TRBD2 (5 bases each). Here the sequenced sample was CD4+ T cells sorted from PBMCs, taken 15 days after the yellow fever booster vaccination. This sequence was found in a man aged 25-45 years who received the YFV17D yellow fever vaccine. CDR3 nucleotide sequence: TGTGCCAGCAGCCTCCGTAAAGTGGCTAGAGGGGATGAGCAGTTCTTC. Encoded protein: CASSLRKVARGDEQFF.